This is a list of T cell receptor beta chains from one sample in a study of long-term antiretroviral therapy in people with HIV. Some clones are missing from TCRdb's copy, which holds only in-frame ones; the method was immunoSEQ multiplex PCR. Among 20,000 to 30,000 clones listed, 82% were seen once. The sample in question was unsorted PBMCs, obtained 1.1 years before starting antiretroviral therapy. These receptor sequences come from a woman aged 30 to 39 with HIV. Each CDR3 is given with its conserved first and last residue. D genes are given only for firm matches. Clone size is not always given. Where it is, it says once, few, many or a class for expanded clones.

D	J	size	V	length	DNA	CDR3
TRBD2	TRBJ2-3	NA	TRBV5-1	15	TGCGCCAGCCGTACTAGCGGGGGTAGTCAAGATACGCAGTATTTT	CASRTSGGSQDTQYF
TRBD2	TRBJ2-3	NA	TRBV11-3	14	TGTGCCAGCAGCCCGAGGGAGGGGTGGGATACGCAGTATTTT	CASSPREGWDTQYF
NA	TRBJ1-5	NA	TRBV2	13	TGTGCCAGCGTTTGGGCCAGCAATCAGCCCCAGCATTTT	CASVWASNQPQHF
TRBD1	TRBJ1-4	NA	TRBV6-1	15	TGTGCCAGCAGTTCGAAGGGACAGAGTAATGAAAAACTGTTTTTT	CASSSKGQSNEKLFF
TRBD2	TRBJ2-2	NA	TRBV7-2	16	TGTGCCAGCAGCTTCGCTAGCGGGGGGGGCACCGGGGAGCTGTTTTTT	CASSFASGGGTGELFF
NA	TRBJ2-5	NA	TRBV6-5	12	TGTGCCAGCAGTCCTAGGCGGGAGACCCAGTACTTC	CASSPRRETQYF
NA	TRBJ1-3	few	TRBV10-1	13	TGCGCCAGCGCATCTAGCTCTGGAAACACCATATATTTT	CASASSSGNTIYF
TRBD1	TRBJ2-2	NA	TRBV6-1	17	TGTGCCAGCAGTGTAAACCCAGACAGGGTTTACACCGGGGAGCTGTTTTTT	CASSVNPDRVYTGELFF
NA	TRBJ1-1	NA	TRBV12-5	17	TGTGCTAGTGGTTTGGTGGTAGGGGAAGGCCGAGAGCTTGAAGCTTTCTTT	CASGLVVGEGRELEAFF
TRBD1	TRBJ1-1	few	TRBV5-4	13	TGTGCCAGCAGTCGTCCACAGGGGACTGAAGCTTTCTTT	CASSRPQGTEAFF
NA	TRBJ2-3	few	TRBV6-5	11	TGTGCCAGCAGTTACGCAGATACGCAGTATTTT	CASSYADTQYF
NA	TRBJ1-3	NA	TRBV19	15	TGTGCCAGTAGTATGCAGAGTGCCTCTGGAAACACCATATATTTT	CASSMQSASGNTIYF
NA	TRBJ2-1	NA	TRBV29-1	14	TGCAGCGTTGTTGAGGGTCGAACTTACAATGAGCAGTTCTTC	CSVVEGRTYNEQFF
TRBD1	TRBJ2-5	NA	TRBV5-4	15	TGTGCCAGCAGCTTGGGGGGACAGGGACTACCCGTCCAGTACTTC	CASSLGGQGLPVQYF
NA	TRBJ1-2	once	TRBV19	13	TGTGCCAGTAGTTTGGAAGCCTACTATGGCTACACCTTC	CASSLEAYYGYTF
TRBD1	TRBJ2-3	NA	TRBV12-5	15	TGTGCTAGTGGTTTGGGGACAGGAAGCACAGATACGCAGTATTTT	CASGLGTGSTDTQYF
NA	TRBJ2-5	NA	TRBV5-1	15	TGCGCCAGCAGCTCCTCACTCCGACAGCTAGAGACCCAGTACTTC	CASSSSLRQLETQYF
NA	TRBJ2-6	NA	TRBV25-1	13	TGTGCCAGCGGAAGCTCTGGGGCCAACGTCCTGACTTTC	CASGSSGANVLTF
NA	TRBJ1-1	once	TRBV2	14	TGTGCCAGCCCCCGGGGCAGGGCTAACACTGAAGCTTTCTTT	CASPRGRANTEAFF
NA	TRBJ1-5	NA	TRBV28	14	TGTGCCAGCGTTAGGCTCTCCGGATTTCAGCCCCAGCATTTT	CASVRLSGFQPQHF
TRBD1	TRBJ1-1	NA	TRBV6-6	12	TGTGCCAGCAGCCAACAGGGGACTGAAGCTTTCTTT	CASSQQGTEAFF
TRBD1	TRBJ2-2	NA	TRBV5-1	15	TGCGCCAGCAGCTTGGAAGGGACAGTAGCCGGGGAGCTGTTTTTT	CASSLEGTVAGELFF
NA	TRBJ1-4	NA	TRBV25-1	10	TGTGCCAGCCGGAATGAAAAACTGTTTTTT	CASRNEKLFF
TRBD2	TRBJ2-3	NA	TRBV5-1	17	TGCGCCAGCAGCCTGAAACTAGCGGGGGGGCTAACAGATACGCAGTATTTT	CASSLKLAGGLTDTQYF
NA	TRBJ2-3	NA	TRBV6-6	12	TGTGCCAGCAGCTGGTCGGGAGATACGCAGTATTTT	CASSWSGDTQYF
NA	TRBJ1-2	NA	TRBV7-2	16	TGTGCCAGCAGCTTAGGAGGGGAGGGCAATCTCTTTGGCTACACCTTC	CASSLGGEGNLFGYTF
NA	TRBJ1-3	NA	TRBV10-3	15	TGTGCCATCAGTGAGCCTTCTTGGAGATGGAACACCATATATTTT	CAISEPSWRWNTIYF
NA	TRBJ1-5	NA	TRBV10-2	14	TGCGCCAGCAGTGAGTCCGTCCGCAATCAGCCCCAGCATTTT	CASSESVRNQPQHF
NA	TRBJ1-1	NA	TRBV19	15	TGTGCCAGTAGTCGGTCGGGATCAGATAACACTGAAGCTTTCTTT	CASSRSGSDNTEAFF
NA	TRBJ2-5	NA	TRBV5-6	13	TGTGCCAGCAGCTCGACAGAGGAGGAGACCCAGTACTTC	CASSSTEEETQYF
NA	TRBJ1-4	NA	TRBV5-1	15	TGCGCCAGCAGCCTAGGAGGGGATGCTAATGAAAAACTGTTTTTT	CASSLGGDANEKLFF
NA	TRBJ2-5	NA	TRBV5-6	14	TGTGCCAGCAAGCGAGGTGGGGGCCAAGAGACCCAGTACTTC	CASKRGGGQETQYF
NA	TRBJ2-1	NA	TRBV4-1	13	TGCGCCAGCAGCCCTCTGGGTAACAATGAGCAGTTCTTC	CASSPLGNNEQFF
NA	TRBJ2-7	once	TRBV6-5	16	TGTGCCAGCAGTTACTCTACAGGGTACACCCCCTACGAGCAGTACTTC	CASSYSTGYTPYEQYF
TRBD1	TRBJ2-7	NA	TRBV14	14	TGTGCCAGCAGCCACCCTGGGACAGTCTACGAGCAGTACTTC	CASSHPGTVYEQYF
NA	TRBJ1-2	NA	TRBV19	10	TGTGCCAGTAGTTTATATGGCTACACCTTC	CASSLYGYTF
TRBD2	TRBJ2-3	NA	TRBV19	17	TGTGCCAGTAGTAGCGTAGTAACCCTAGCGGGGTCAGATACGCAGTATTTT	CASSSVVTLAGSDTQYF
NA	TRBJ2-4	NA	TRBV10-3	15	TGTGCCATCAGTGAGATACAGGGTGCCAAAAACATTCAGTACTTC	CAISEIQGAKNIQYF
NA	TRBJ2-5	NA	TRBV6-5	13	TGTGCCAGCAGTTACACCCTCCAAGAGACCCAGTACTTC	CASSYTLQETQYF
TRBD1	TRBJ1-6	few	TRBV5-1	17	TGCGCCAGCAGCTTGAGTCCGGGACAGGGAGAGAATTCACCCCTCCACTTT	CASSLSPGQGENSPLHF
NA	TRBJ2-2	NA	TRBV15	15	TGTGCCACCAGCAGAGCCGGGGGTAGGGCCGGGGAGCTGTTTTTT	CATSRAGGRAGELFF
NA	TRBJ1-3	NA	TRBV5-6	15	TGTGCCAGCAGCTTTAAGGCCGCGGGGGGAAACACCATATATTTT	CASSFKAAGGNTIYF
TRBD2	TRBJ2-5	NA	TRBV30	13	TGTGCCTGGAGAGGCGGGGGGGCGGAGACCCAGTACTTC	CAWRGGGAETQYF
TRBD1	TRBJ1-2	NA	TRBV7-3	20	TGTGCCAGCAGCATCCACAGGCTGGGAGAAAGACAGGGTGCTAACTATGGCTACACCTTC	CASSIHRLGERQGANYGYTF
TRBD1	TRBJ1-2	NA	TRBV29-1	15	TGCAGCGACATTACTCCGGACAGGGGCGACTATGGCTACACCTTC	CSDITPDRGDYGYTF
TRBD1	TRBJ1-6	few	TRBV30	14	TGTGCCTGGAGCGCAGGGGGCAGTAATTCACCCCTCCACTTT	CAWSAGGSNSPLHF
NA	TRBJ2-5	NA	TRBV18	13	TGTGCCAGCTCTCCGAACCAATTAGAGACCCAGTACTTC	CASSPNQLETQYF
NA	TRBJ2-5	NA	TRBV7-9	14	TGTGCCAGCAGCTTAGGGTCGGTCCAAGAGACCCAGTACTTC	CASSLGSVQETQYF
NA	TRBJ1-6	NA	TRBV6-4	14	TGTGCCAGCAGTGACGGGGAGGGGAATTCACCCCTCCACTTT	CASSDGEGNSPLHF
NA	TRBJ1-2	NA	TRBV28	13	TGTGCCAGCAGTTCCCCTAACAGGAGAAGCTACACCTTC	CASSSPNRRSYTF
TRBD2	TRBJ2-5	NA	TRBV14	17	TGTGCCAGCAGCCAAGATGGGCTAGCGGGGGACCAAGAGACCCAGTACTTC	CASSQDGLAGDQETQYF
TRBD2	TRBJ2-3	NA	TRBV9	16	TGTGCCAGCAGCGTAGGGGCTAGCGGGGGCACAGATACGCAGTATTTT	CASSVGASGGTDTQYF